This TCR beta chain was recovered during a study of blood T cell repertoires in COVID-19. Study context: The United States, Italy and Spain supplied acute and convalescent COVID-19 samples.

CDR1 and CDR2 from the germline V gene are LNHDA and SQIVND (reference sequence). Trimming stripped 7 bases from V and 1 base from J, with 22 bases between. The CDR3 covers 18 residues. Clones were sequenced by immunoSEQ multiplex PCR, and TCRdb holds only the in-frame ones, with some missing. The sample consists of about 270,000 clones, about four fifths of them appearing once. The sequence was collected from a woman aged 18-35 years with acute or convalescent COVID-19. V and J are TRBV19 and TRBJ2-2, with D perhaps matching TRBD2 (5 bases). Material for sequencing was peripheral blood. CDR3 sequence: CASKRAPAAKGNTGELFF. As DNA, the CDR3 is TGTGCCAGTAAGAGGGCCCCGGCGGCTAAAGGGAACACCGGGGAGCTGTTTTTT.